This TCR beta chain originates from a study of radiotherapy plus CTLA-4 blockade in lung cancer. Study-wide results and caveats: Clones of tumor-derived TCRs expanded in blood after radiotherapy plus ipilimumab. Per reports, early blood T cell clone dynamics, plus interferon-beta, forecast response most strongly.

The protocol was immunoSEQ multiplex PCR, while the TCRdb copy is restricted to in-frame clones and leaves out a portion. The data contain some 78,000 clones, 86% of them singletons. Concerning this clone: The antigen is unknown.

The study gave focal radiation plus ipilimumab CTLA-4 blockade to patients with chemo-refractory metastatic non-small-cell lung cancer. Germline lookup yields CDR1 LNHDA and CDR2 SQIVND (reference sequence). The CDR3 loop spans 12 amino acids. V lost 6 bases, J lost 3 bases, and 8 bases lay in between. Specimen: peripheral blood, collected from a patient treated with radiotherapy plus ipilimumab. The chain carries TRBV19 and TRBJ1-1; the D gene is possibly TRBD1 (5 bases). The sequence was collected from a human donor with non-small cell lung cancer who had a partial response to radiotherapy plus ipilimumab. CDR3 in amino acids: CASRDSYTEAFF. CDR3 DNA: TGTGCCAGTAGAGACAGTTACACTGAAGCTTTCTTT.